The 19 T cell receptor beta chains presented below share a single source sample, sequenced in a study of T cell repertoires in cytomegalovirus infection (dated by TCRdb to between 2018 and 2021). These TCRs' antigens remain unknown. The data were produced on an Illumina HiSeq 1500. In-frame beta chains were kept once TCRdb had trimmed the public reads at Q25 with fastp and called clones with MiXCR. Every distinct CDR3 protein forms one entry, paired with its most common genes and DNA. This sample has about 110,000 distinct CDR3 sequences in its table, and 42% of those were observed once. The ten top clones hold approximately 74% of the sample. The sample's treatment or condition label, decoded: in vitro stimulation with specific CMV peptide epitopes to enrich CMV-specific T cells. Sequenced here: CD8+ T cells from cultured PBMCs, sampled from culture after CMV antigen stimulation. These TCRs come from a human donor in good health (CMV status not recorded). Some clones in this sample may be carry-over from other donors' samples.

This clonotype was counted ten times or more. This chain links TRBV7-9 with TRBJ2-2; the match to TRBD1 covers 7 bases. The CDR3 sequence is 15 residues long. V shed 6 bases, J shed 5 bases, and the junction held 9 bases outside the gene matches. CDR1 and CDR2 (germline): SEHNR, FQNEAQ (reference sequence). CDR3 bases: TGTGCCAGCAGGTCCGGGACAGAATATACCGGGGAGCTGTTTTTT. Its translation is CASRSGTEYTGELFF.

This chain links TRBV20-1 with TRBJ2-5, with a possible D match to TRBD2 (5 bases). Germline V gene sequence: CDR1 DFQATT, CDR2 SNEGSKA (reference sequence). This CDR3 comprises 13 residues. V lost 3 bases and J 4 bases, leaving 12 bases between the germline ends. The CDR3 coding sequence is TGCAGTGCTAGCGGGGATGACCTAGAGACCCAGTACTTC. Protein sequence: CSASGDDLETQYF.

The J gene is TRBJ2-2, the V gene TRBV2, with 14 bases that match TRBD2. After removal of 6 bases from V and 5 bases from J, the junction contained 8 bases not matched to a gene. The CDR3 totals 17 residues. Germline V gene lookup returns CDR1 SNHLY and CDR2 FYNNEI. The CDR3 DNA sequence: TGTGCCAGCAGCCTGGGACTAGCGGGGGCACAAACCGGGGAGCTGTTTTTT. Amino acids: CASSLGLAGAQTGELFF.

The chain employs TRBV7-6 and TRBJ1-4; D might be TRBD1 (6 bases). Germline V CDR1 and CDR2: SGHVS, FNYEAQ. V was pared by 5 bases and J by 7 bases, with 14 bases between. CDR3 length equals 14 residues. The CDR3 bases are TGTGCCAGCAGCCGGACAGTGGGAAGTGAAAAACTGTTTTTT. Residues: CASSRTVGSEKLFF.

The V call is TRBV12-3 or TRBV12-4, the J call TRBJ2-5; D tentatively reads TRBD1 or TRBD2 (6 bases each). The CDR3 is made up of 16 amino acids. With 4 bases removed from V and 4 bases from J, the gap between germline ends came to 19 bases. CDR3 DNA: TGTGCCAGCAGTTCCGAGGGTTGGGGGGCCGGAGAGACCCAGTACTTC. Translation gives CASSSEGWGAGETQYF.

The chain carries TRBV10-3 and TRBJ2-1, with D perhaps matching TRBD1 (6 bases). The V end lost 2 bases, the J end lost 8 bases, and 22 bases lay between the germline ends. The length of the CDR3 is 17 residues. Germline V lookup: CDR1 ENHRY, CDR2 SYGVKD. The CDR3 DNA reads TGTGCCATCAGTGAGCCTCGGACAGCCACACCCTTCGATGAGCAGTTCTTC. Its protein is CAISEPRTATPFDEQFF.

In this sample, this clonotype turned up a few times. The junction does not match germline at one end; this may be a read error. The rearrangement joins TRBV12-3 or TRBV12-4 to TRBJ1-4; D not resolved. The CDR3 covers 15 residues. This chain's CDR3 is CASSLQPRTDEKLFF. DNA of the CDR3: TGTGCCAGCAGTTTACAGCCCCGAACTGATGAAAAACTGTTTTTT.

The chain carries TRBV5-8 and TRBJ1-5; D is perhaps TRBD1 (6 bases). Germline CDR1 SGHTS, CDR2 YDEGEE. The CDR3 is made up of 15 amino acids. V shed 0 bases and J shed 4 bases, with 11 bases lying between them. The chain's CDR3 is CASSLDTGTNQPQHF. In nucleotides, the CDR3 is TGTGCCAGCAGCTTGGATACAGGGACAAATCAGCCCCAGCATTTT.

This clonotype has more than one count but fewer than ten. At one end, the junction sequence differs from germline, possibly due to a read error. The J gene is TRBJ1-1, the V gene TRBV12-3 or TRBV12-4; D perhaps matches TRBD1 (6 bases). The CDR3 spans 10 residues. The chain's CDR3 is CATRFGGVRF. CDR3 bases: TGTGCCACCAGATTTGGGGGCGTTAGGTTT.

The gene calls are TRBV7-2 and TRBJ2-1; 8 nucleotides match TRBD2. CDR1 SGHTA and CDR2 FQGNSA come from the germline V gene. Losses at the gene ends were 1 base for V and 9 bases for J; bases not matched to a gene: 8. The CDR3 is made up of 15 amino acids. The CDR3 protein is CASSLDGGGLGEQFF. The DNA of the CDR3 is TGTGCCAGCAGCTTAGATGGCGGGGGGCTGGGTGAGCAGTTCTTC.

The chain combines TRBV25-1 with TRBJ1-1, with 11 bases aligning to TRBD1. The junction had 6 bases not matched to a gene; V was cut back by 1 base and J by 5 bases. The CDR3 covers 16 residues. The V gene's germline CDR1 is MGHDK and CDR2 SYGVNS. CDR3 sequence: CASSESGTGGWTEAFF. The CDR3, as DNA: TGTGCCAGCAGTGAATCCGGGACAGGGGGATGGACTGAAGCTTTCTTT.

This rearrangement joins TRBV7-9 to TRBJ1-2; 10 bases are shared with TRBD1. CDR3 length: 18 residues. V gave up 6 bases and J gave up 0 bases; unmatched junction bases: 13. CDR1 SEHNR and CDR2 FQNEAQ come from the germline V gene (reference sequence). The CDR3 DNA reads TGTGCCAGCAGTCCCCAAGTGGGACAGGGGTCCCCTAACTATGGCTACACCTTC. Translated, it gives CASSPQVGQGSPNYGYTF.

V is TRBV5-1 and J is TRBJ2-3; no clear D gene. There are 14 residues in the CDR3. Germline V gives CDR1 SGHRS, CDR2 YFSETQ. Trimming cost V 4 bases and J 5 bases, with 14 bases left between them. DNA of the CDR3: TGCGCCAGCAGCACATATGGCGGTGTAGATACGCAGTATTTT. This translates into CASSTYGGVDTQYF.

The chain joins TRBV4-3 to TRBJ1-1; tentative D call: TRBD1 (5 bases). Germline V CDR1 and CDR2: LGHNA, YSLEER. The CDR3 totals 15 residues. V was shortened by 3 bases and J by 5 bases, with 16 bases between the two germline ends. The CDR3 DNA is TGCGCCAGCAGCCATACGCTTGGGGGAGGAACTGAAGCTTTCTTT. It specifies CASSHTLGGGTEAFF.

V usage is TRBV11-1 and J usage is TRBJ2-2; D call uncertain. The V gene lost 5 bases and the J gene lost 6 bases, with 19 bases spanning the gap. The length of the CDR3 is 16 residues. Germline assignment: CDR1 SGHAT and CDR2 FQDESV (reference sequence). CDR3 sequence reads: CASSPVLSRLAGELFF. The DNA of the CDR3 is TGTGCCAGCAGCCCCGTCCTTAGTAGGTTGGCCGGGGAGCTGTTTTTT.

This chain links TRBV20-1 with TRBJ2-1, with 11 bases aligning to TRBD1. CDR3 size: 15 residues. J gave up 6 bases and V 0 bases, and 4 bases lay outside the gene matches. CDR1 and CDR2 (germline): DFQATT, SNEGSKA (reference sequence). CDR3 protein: CSARDGDRGVNEQFF. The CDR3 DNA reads TGCAGTGCTAGAGACGGGGACAGGGGGGTCAATGAGCAGTTCTTC.

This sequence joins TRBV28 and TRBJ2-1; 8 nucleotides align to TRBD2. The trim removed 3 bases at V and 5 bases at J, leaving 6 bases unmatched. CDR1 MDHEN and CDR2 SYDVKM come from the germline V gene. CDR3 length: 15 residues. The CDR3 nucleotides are TGTGCCAGCAGTTTTTTAGCGGGGAAAAACAATGAGCAGTTCTTC. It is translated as CASSFLAGKNNEQFF.

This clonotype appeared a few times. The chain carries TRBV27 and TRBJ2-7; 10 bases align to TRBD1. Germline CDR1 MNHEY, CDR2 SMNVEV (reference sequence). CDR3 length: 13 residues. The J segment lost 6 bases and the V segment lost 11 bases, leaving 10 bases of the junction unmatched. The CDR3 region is CASSLGQGTEQYF. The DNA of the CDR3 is TGTGCCTCGTCCCTGGGACAGGGGACCGAGCAGTACTTC.

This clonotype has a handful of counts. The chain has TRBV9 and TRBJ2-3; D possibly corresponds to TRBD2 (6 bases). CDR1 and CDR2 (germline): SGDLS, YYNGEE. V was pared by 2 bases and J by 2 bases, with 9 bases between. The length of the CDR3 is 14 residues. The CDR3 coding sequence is TGTGCCAGCAGCGTGGAGGGGATCACAGATACGCAGTATTTT. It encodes CASSVEGITDTQYF.